One and the same sample provided the 28 T cell receptor beta chains below, sequenced in a study of cytomegalovirus exposure and HLA in healthy donors. The PCR had 60 Vbeta and 13 Jbeta primers. The method was immunoSEQ multiplex PCR; TCRdb's version includes in-frame clones alone and lacks a portion of them. This sample has approximately 130,000 clones, with around 77% found just once. The specimen sequenced was PBMCs. These receptors were obtained from a man between 50 and 59 years old in good health and CMV-seronegative.

The chain has TRBV14 and TRBJ1-2; D not resolved. V was trimmed by 3 bases and J by 2 bases, leaving 13 bases between them. CDR3 length equals 15 residues. In germline, CDR1 is SGHDN, CDR2 FVKESK. The CDR3 sequence is CASSQVHLPNYGYTF. As DNA, the CDR3 is TGTGCCAGCAGCCAGGTACATTTACCAAACTATGGCTACACCTTC.

The chain recombines TRBV7-8 with TRBJ1-1, with D unresolved. CDR3 length equals 13 residues. Between the trimmed V and J ends, which lost 4 bases and 0 bases, there was a span of 6 bases. Germline loops: CDR1 SGHVS, CDR2 FQNEAQ. CDR3 residues: CASSWEMNTEAFF. For the CDR3, the DNA is TGTGCCAGCAGCTGGGAGATGAACACTGAAGCTTTCTTT.

The rearrangement uses TRBV18 and TRBJ1-3; no firm D call. Germline V gene data show CDR1 as KGHSH and CDR2 as LQKENI. V shed 6 bases and J shed 0 bases, with 24 bases lying between them. This CDR3 region has 19 residues. CDR3 DNA: TGTGCCAGCTCCCGTAGCGTGCCCGCCGCTATATACTCTGGAAACACCATATATTTT. It translates to CASSRSVPAAIYSGNTIYF.

This chain connects TRBV2 to TRBJ2-3; maybe TRBD2 (6 bases). V lost 4 bases and J 2 bases, leaving 13 bases between the germline ends. CDR1 and CDR2 (germline): SNHLY, FYNNEI. The CDR3 loop spans 15 amino acids. For the CDR3, the DNA is TGTGCCAGCAGTGGTAGCGGCCTGCACACAGATACGCAGTATTTT. Translation: CASSGSGLHTDTQYF.

The J gene is TRBJ1-1, the V gene TRBV10-3; possibly TRBD1 for D (5 bases). The CDR3 is 13 amino acids. Trimming left V 6 bases short and J 5 bases short, with 13 bases between. Germline-derived CDR1 and CDR2 are ENHRY and SYGVKD. The DNA for the CDR3 is TGTGCCATCAGGGCACGGGGGGTTACTGAAGCTTTCTTT. The encoded protein is CAIRARGVTEAFF.

The rearrangement uses TRBV6-1 and TRBJ2-7; 7 nucleotides line up with TRBD1. V lost 4 bases, J lost 0 bases, and 6 bases stayed unmatched. The CDR3 is made up of 15 amino acids. Germline V CDR1 and CDR2: MNHNS, SASEGT. Written as DNA, the CDR3 is TGTGCCAGCAGTGGCACCGGGACAGCCTCCTACGAGCAGTACTTC. The encoded protein is CASSGTGTASYEQYF.

The chain has TRBV30 and TRBJ1-1; 10 bases agree with TRBD1. CDR3 length: 13 amino acids. V dropped 6 bases and J dropped 3; count of bases not matched to a gene: 4. Germline V gene lookup returns CDR1 GTSNPN and CDR2 SVGIG (reference sequence). In nucleotides, the CDR3 is TGTGCCTGCCGGGACAGGGGCCACACTGAAGCTTTCTTT. Protein: CACRDRGHTEAFF. Using reference TRBV30 and TRBJ1-1 for the parts outside the CDR3, the full variable domain is SQTIHQWPATLVQPVGSPLSLECTVEGTSNPNLYWYRQAAGRGLQLLFYSVGIGQISSEVPQNLSASRPQDRQFILSSKKLLLSDSGFYLCACRDRGHTEAFFGQGTRLTVV.

The rearrangement links TRBV18 to TRBJ2-2; D might be TRBD2 (5 bases). The CDR3 covers 16 residues. The V and J ends lost 3 bases and 1 base respectively, with 12 bases between them. The germline V gene encodes CDR1 KGHSH and CDR2 LQKENI. Here the CDR3 reads CASSPTNTRNTGELFF. The CDR3 DNA follows: TGTGCCAGCTCACCGACAAATACTAGGAACACCGGGGAGCTGTTTTTT.

The J gene is TRBJ2-1, the V gene TRBV6-1; no clear D. The germline CDR1 and CDR2 sequences are MNHNS and SASEGT. The CDR3 is 16 residues long. Trimming shortened V by 2 bases and J by 2 bases, and 13 bases separated the two germline ends. The CDR3 DNA follows: TGTGCCAGCAGTGAATCTTTCGCGATTCCCTACAATGAGCAGTTCTTC. Translating it yields CASSESFAIPYNEQFF.

This clone was counted only a few times. The V call is TRBV11-2, the J call TRBJ2-3, with 10 bases that match TRBD2. The V gene end was trimmed by 10 bases and the J gene end by 3 bases; junction bases not matched to a gene: 7. This CDR3 region has 14 residues. Germline V gene sequence: CDR1 SGHAT, CDR2 FQNNGV. The DNA of the CDR3 is TGTGCCATTATTAGCGGGAGGTTAACAGATACGCAGTATTTT. This translates into CAIISGRLTDTQYF.

This clone has more than one count but fewer than ten. The chain carries TRBV2 and TRBJ2-7; 7 bases agree with TRBD2. The germline V gene has CDR1 SNHLY and CDR2 FYNNEI. Unmatched junction bases numbered 13, after V lost 5 bases and J lost 6 bases. This CDR3 has 15 amino acids. CDR3: CASSPSSGVGSEQYF. The CDR3 nucleotides are TGTGCCAGCAGTCCCTCTAGCGGAGTGGGGTCCGAGCAGTACTTC.

The chain recombines TRBV4-2 with TRBJ2-3; D is undetermined. Trimming took off 3 bases at V and 0 bases at J, with 10 bases between the two ends. CDR3 length equals 15 residues. The germline V gene encodes CDR1 LGHNA and CDR2 YNFKEQ. CDR3 region: CASSQRLSSTDTQYF. In nucleotides, the CDR3 is TGTGCCAGCAGCCAGCGGTTATCTAGCACAGATACGCAGTATTTT.

The rearrangement uses TRBV7-2 and TRBJ2-5; TRBD2 matches at 12 bases. CDR1 is SGHTA, CDR2 FQGNSA, per germline. This CDR3 spans 15 amino acids. With V trimmed by 1 base and J by 4 bases, 1 base remained unmatched. Here the CDR3 DNA reads TGTGCCAGCAGCTTAGGACTAGCGGGAGTAGAGACCCAGTACTTC. This encodes CASSLGLAGVETQYF.

The genes are TRBV5-1 and TRBJ1-3, with D possibly TRBD1 on 6 matching bases. Trimming pared 4 bases from V and 0 bases from J, leaving 8 bases between. The CDR3 has 14 amino acids. CDR1 SGHRS and CDR2 YFSETQ come from the germline V gene. The CDR3 DNA reads as TGCGCCAGCAGCGAGGACAGCTCTGGAAACACCATATATTTT. Protein sequence: CASSEDSSGNTIYF.

The table lists this clone with a count of one. The gene calls are TRBV9 and TRBJ2-7, with D possibly TRBD1 on 5 matching bases. The germline gives CDR1 SGDLS, CDR2 YYNGEE. V was pared by 4 bases and J by 2 bases, with 13 bases between. The CDR3 is made up of 14 amino acids. CDR3: CASSPSTGTYEQYF. CDR3 DNA: TGTGCCAGCAGCCCGTCAACAGGTACCTACGAGCAGTACTTC.

The V and J genes are TRBV13 and TRBJ1-1; a possible D gene is TRBD1 (5 bases). CDR3 size: 15 residues. The germline V gene has CDR1 PRHDT and CDR2 FYEKMQ (reference sequence). V dropped 5 bases and J dropped 4 bases, with 17 bases sitting between them. As DNA, the CDR3 is TGTGCCAGCAGCCCAAGACAGCCTCGCAGCACTGAAGCTTTCTTT. This gives the protein CASSPRQPRSTEAFF. The variable domain in full, with the rest retrieved from reference TRBV13 and TRBJ1-1, is AAGVIQSPRHLIKEKRETATLKCYPIPRHDTVYWYQQGPGQDPQFLISFYEKMQSDKGSIPDRFSAQQFSDYHSELNMSSLELGDSALYFCASSPRQPRSTEAFFGQGTRLTVV.

This clone was counted a few times. This sequence joins TRBV29-1 and TRBJ2-1; 12 bases are a match to TRBD2. From germline, CDR1 is SQVTM and CDR2 ANQGSEA. V trimming: 2 bases; J trimming: 4 bases; junction bases outside the gene matches: 3. CDR3 size: 15 residues. The DNA of the CDR3 is TGCAGCGTTGAACCGGGGACTAGCGGGTACAATGAGCAGTTCTTC. Amino acids: CSVEPGTSGYNEQFF.

This clone came up a few times. The chain combines TRBV28 with TRBJ2-3, with 10 bases lining up with TRBD1. The CDR3 length is 16 residues. The J segment lost 3 bases and the V segment lost 6 bases, leaving 9 bases of the junction unmatched. Germline V gives CDR1 MDHEN, CDR2 SYDVKM. The CDR3 DNA sequence: TGTGCCAGCAGCCAACCCTCGGACAGGGGGACAGATACGCAGTATTTT. Its translation is CASSQPSDRGTDTQYF.

The V call is TRBV7-2, the J call TRBJ2-7; 9 bases line up with TRBD1. CDR1 is SGHTA and CDR2 is FQGNSA in the germline V gene. The CDR3 has 16 residues. V was clipped by 3 bases and J by 5 bases; unmatched bases: 11. The CDR3, as DNA: TGTGCCAGCAGCTTCTTGGGGACAGGGATAATCGACGAGCAGTACTTC. Translation: CASSFLGTGIIDEQYF.

J is TRBJ2-1 and V is TRBV7-2, with 8 bases identical to TRBD2. Trimming removed 0 bases from V and 9 bases from J; junction bases left unmatched: 10. Germline-derived CDR1 and CDR2 are SGHTA and FQGNSA. The CDR3 is 16 residues long. The CDR3 reads CASSLAGGLVSTEQFF. The CDR3, as DNA: TGTGCCAGCAGCTTAGCGGGGGGACTAGTGAGCACTGAGCAGTTCTTC.

The sample holds a few counts of this clone. The rearrangement joins TRBV10-3 to TRBJ2-3; possibly TRBD1 for D (6 bases). The CDR3 consists of 12 residues. Trimming cost V 10 bases and J 1 base, with 9 bases left between them. Looked up from germline, CDR1 is ENHRY and CDR2 is SYGVKD. The CDR3 is CATGVRTDTQYF. CDR3 DNA: TGTGCCACAGGGGTCCGCACAGATACGCAGTATTTT.

This clone showed up just a few times. DNA of the CDR3: TGTGCCAGCAGCTCTCTTCTCGCGGGAACCCTCTACAATGAGCAGTTCTTC. Protein: CASSSLLAGTLYNEQFF. The genes are TRBV11-1 and TRBJ2-1, with a possible D match to TRBD2 (6 bases). V shed 4 bases and J shed 3 bases, with 19 bases lying between them. The CDR3 runs to 17 residues. The germline V gene has CDR1 SGHAT and CDR2 FQDESV (reference sequence).

This clone occurred once. The chain links TRBV7-2 to TRBJ1-5, with 7 nucleotides matching TRBD1. Losses at the gene ends were 3 bases for V and 0 bases for J; bases not matched to a gene: 8. The CDR3 runs 17 residues. Germline-derived CDR1 and CDR2 are SGHTA and FQGNSA. DNA of the CDR3: TGTGCCAGCAGCTTGTTGGACAGGCGCAATAGCAATCAGCCCCAGCATTTT. Amino acid sequence: CASSLLDRRNSNQPQHF.

The chain employs TRBV6-6 and TRBJ2-1; 8 nucleotides match TRBD2. Germline V CDR1 and CDR2: MNHNY, SVGAGI (reference sequence). The CDR3 is 16 residues long. J lost 0 bases, V lost 5 bases, and 6 bases had no gene match. CDR3 bases: TGTGCCAGCAGTCCCTCCGGGACTAGCTCCTACAATGAGCAGTTCTTC. Its protein product is CASSPSGTSSYNEQFF.

This clone was seen once. CDR3 sequence: CATGLAGLETQYF. The CDR3 DNA follows: TGTGCCACGGGACTAGCGGGACTTGAGACCCAGTACTTC. J is TRBJ2-5 and V is TRBV10-3; 13 bases agree with TRBD2. The CDR3 extends over 13 amino acids. Germline V CDR1 and CDR2: ENHRY, SYGVKD. The junction had 4 bases not matched to a gene; V was cut back by 10 bases and J by 5 bases.

The V gene is TRBV29-1, the J gene TRBJ1-1, with D possibly matching TRBD1 (6 bases). The CDR3 length is 12 residues. Trimming pared 6 bases from V and 8 bases from J, leaving 16 bases between. Looked up from germline, CDR1 is SQVTM and CDR2 is ANQGSEA. As DNA, the CDR3 is TGCAGCGTACACAGGGCCGGCGGGGAAGCTTTCTTT. Its translation: CSVHRAGGEAFF. Complete variable domain (other parts from reference TRBV29-1 and TRBJ1-1): SAVISQKPSRDICQRGTSLTIQCQVDSQVTMMFWYRQQPGQSLTLIATANQGSEATYESGFVIDKFPISRPNLTFSTLTVSNMSPEDSSIYLCSVHRAGGEAFFGQGTRLTVV.

This clone has more than one count but fewer than ten. This sequence joins TRBV7-2 and TRBJ2-5; 10 bases agree with TRBD1. Germline-derived CDR1 and CDR2 are SGHTA and FQGNSA. The CDR3 length is 15 residues. Trimming cost V 3 bases and J 4 bases; bases outside gene matches: 5. The CDR3 spells CASSFDRGRGETQYF. For the CDR3, the DNA is TGTGCCAGCAGCTTTGACAGGGGGCGCGGAGAGACCCAGTACTTC.

J is TRBJ2-2 and V is TRBV6-1, with D possibly TRBD2 on 5 matching bases. Germline V lookup: CDR1 MNHNS, CDR2 SASEGT. Trimming removed 6 bases at V and 7 bases at J, with 12 bases between. The CDR3 runs 13 residues. The CDR3 spells CASRPEGVGELFF. The CDR3 coding sequence is TGTGCCAGCAGGCCCGAGGGAGTCGGGGAGCTGTTTTTT.